A single sample is the source of the 29 T cell receptor beta chains below, sequenced in a study of response to subunit inactivated influenza vaccine. TCRdb called the RT-PCR reads again in MiXCR, with one record for every CDR3 protein. The sample has hundreds of thousands of distinct CDR3 sequences; roughly 18% are singletons. Sequenced material: PBMCs from blood, taken roughly 5 days after vaccination. These receptor sequences come from a man between 50 and 59 years old who received an inactivated influenza vaccine.

The V call is TRBV3-1, the J call TRBJ2-1, with 8 bases fitting TRBD1. The CDR3 length is 18 residues. Germline V gives CDR1 LGHDT, CDR2 YNNKEL (reference sequence). V was pared by 3 bases and J by 7 bases, with 17 bases of the junction left unmatched. This chain's CDR3 is CASSHLNAPGQGRNEQFF. CDR3 DNA sequence: TGTGCCAGCAGCCACCTCAACGCTCCTGGACAGGGTAGGAATGAGCAGTTCTTC.

The sample holds many counts of this clonotype. V gene TRBV5-1 combines with J gene TRBJ2-3; weak D call: TRBD1 (5 bases). This CDR3 comprises 13 residues. From germline, CDR1 is SGHRS and CDR2 YFSETQ. Deletions cut 5 bases from V and 2 bases from J, with 9 bases between. Written as DNA, the CDR3 is TGCGCCAGCAGTCCGGACAACACAGATACGCAGTATTTT. This codes for CASSPDNTDTQYF.

This clonotype was seen more than once but under ten times. V and J are TRBV5-1 and TRBJ2-1; D may be TRBD1 (6 bases). The V gene's germline CDR1 is SGHRS and CDR2 YFSETQ. The CDR3 is made up of 15 amino acids. V lost 0 bases and J lost 6, with 13 bases in between. In DNA form, the CDR3 reads TGCGCCAGCAGCTTGGGGGACAATGGGATCAATGAGCAGTTCTTC. Translated: CASSLGDNGINEQFF.

This clonotype has more than one count but fewer than ten. The V and J genes are TRBV7-2 and TRBJ2-7, with D unresolved. The ends were cut back, 3 bases at V and 6 bases at J, with 21 bases in the middle. There are 16 residues in the CDR3. Germline V CDR1 and CDR2: SGHTA, FQGNSA. Here the CDR3 DNA reads TGTGCCAGCAGCTTTTCAGTTGATAGGTACAAAGGCGAGCAGTACTTC. The encoded protein is CASSFSVDRYKGEQYF.

The rearrangement links TRBV10-3 to TRBJ1-3; D gene ambiguous. Germline V gene data show CDR1 as ENHRY and CDR2 as SYGVKD. The CDR3 consists of 15 residues. V lost 3 bases and J 0 bases, leaving 9 bases between the germline ends. CDR3 nucleotides: TGTGCCATCAGTGAATTCAAGAGCTCTGGAAACACCATATATTTT. Residues: CAISEFKSSGNTIYF.

The sample holds a few counts of this clonotype. The chain is built from TRBV14 and TRBJ2-1, with D tentatively TRBD1 (6 bases). CDR1 and CDR2 (germline): SGHDN, FVKESK. The CDR3 length is 18 residues. The V and J ends lost 1 base and 1 base respectively, with 17 bases between them. The CDR3 protein is CASSQGYGKGTSYNEQFF. In nucleotides, the CDR3 is TGTGCCAGCAGCCAAGGATACGGAAAGGGGACATCCTACAATGAGCAGTTCTTC. Full variable domain (missing parts from reference TRBV14 and TRBJ2-1): EAGVTQFPSHSVIEKGQTVTLRCDPISGHDNLYWYRRVMGKEIKFLLHFVKESKQDESGMPNNRFLAERTGGTYSTLKVQPAELEDSGVYFCASSQGYGKGTSYNEQFFGPGTRLTVL.

This clonotype came up many times. This chain links TRBV7-9 with TRBJ1-5; no clear D gene. Germline V gene lookup returns CDR1 SEHNR and CDR2 FQNEAQ (reference sequence). The V and J ends lost 0 bases and 4 bases respectively, with 7 bases between them. The CDR3 sequence is 14 residues long. In DNA form, the CDR3 reads TGTGCCAGCAGCTTAGCGACGGGGAATCAGCCCCAGCATTTT. This gives the protein CASSLATGNQPQHF.

Ten or more counts support this clonotype. The chain has TRBV7-6 and TRBJ2-1; D is unclear. CDR1 is SGHVS, CDR2 FNYEAQ, per germline. This CDR3 spans 17 amino acids. V was clipped by 5 bases and J by 4 bases, with 21 bases between them. The CDR3 loop is CASSPRPGADQYNEQFF. Written as DNA, the CDR3 is TGTGCCAGCAGCCCCCGTCCTGGCGCGGACCAATACAATGAGCAGTTCTTC.

This clonotype was detected only once. CDR3 sequence (DNA): TGCGCCAGCAGCTTGGGAAGGTGGGAGGGCCGTGAAGATACGCAGTATTTT. Translation gives CASSLGRWEGREDTQYF. The chain recombines TRBV5-1 with TRBJ2-3; 7 bases agree with TRBD2. Per germline, CDR1 SGHRS and CDR2 YFSETQ. The CDR3 is 17 residues long. The V and J ends lost 0 bases and 5 bases, in that order; junction bases with no gene match: 12.

This clonotype has a count of ten or more. The rearrangement uses TRBV7-2 and TRBJ2-1, with D unresolved. Trimming took 6 bases from V and 4 from J, leaving 19 bases between them. CDR1 is SGHTA and CDR2 is FQGNSA in the germline V gene. This CDR3 has 16 amino acids. The CDR3 coding sequence is TGTGCCAGCAGTTTATTGGCCGGGTCAAGTTACAATGAGCAGTTCTTC. Amino acids: CASSLLAGSSYNEQFF.

Only a few counts were recorded for this clonotype. The V call is TRBV5-1, the J call TRBJ2-7, with D possibly TRBD1 on 6 matching bases. Per germline, CDR1 SGHRS and CDR2 YFSETQ. V lost 4 bases to trimming and J lost 0 bases, with 17 bases between them. The CDR3 consists of 16 residues. For the CDR3, the DNA is TGCGCCAGCAGCAGGACAGCCAACCCGACCTCCTACGAGCAGTACTTC. Translating gives CASSRTANPTSYEQYF.

This clonotype was seen at least ten times. J is TRBJ2-5 and V is TRBV7-2; D assignment may be TRBD1 or TRBD2 (5 bases each). Germline CDR1 reads SGHTA; CDR2 reads FQGNSA. V was cut by 5 bases and J by 0 bases, with 10 bases left in between. The CDR3 spans 14 residues. CDR3 DNA: TGTGCCAGCAGCCCGGGACGGCACCAAGAGACCCAGTACTTC. Its translation: CASSPGRHQETQYF.

This clonotype came up many times. The chain combines TRBV15 with TRBJ2-1; 9 bases fit TRBD2. The CDR3 totals 15 residues. Germline V gene data show CDR1 as LNHNV and CDR2 as YYDKDF (reference sequence). The ends lost 0 bases at V and 12 bases at J; junction bases unmatched: 9. CDR3 protein: CATSREASGVLVQFF. The CDR3 coding sequence is TGTGCCACCAGCAGAGAGGCTAGCGGGGTGCTGGTGCAGTTCTTC.

This clonotype was counted a single time. This rearrangement joins TRBV25-1 to TRBJ1-2, with unresolved D. CDR3 length equals 15 residues. Germline loops: CDR1 MGHDK, CDR2 SYGVNS. Trimming stripped 1 base from V and 0 bases from J, with 9 bases between. CDR3 sequence reads: CASSEFRGSNYGYTF. CDR3 DNA: TGTGCCAGCAGTGAATTCAGAGGGTCTAACTATGGCTACACCTTC.

The CDR3 spells CASSHPGGESHYEQYF. In DNA, the CDR3 is TGTGCCAGCAGCCACCCTGGGGGGGAATCCCACTACGAGCAGTACTTC. The gene calls are TRBV4-2 and TRBJ2-7; TRBD2 matches at 7 bases. The CDR3 covers 16 residues. Trimming took 3 bases from V and 3 from J; bases not matched to a gene: 11. The germline gives CDR1 LGHNA, CDR2 YNFKEQ.

This clonotype was counted a single time. This may be a read error, as it is one base from a much larger clone. This sequence joins TRBV6-2 or TRBV6-3 and TRBJ2-6; the D is unclear. Trimming removed 6 bases at V and 2 bases at J, with 5 bases between. CDR1 and CDR2 from the germline V gene are MNHEY and SVGEGT. CDR3 length: 13 residues. This chain's CDR3 is CASRLPGANVLTF. The CDR3 DNA reads TGTGCCAGCAGGTTACCTGGGGCCAACGTCCTGACTTTC.

J is TRBJ2-1 and V is TRBV15; 7 positions match TRBD2. The CDR3 covers 13 residues. V was pared by 5 bases and J by 13 bases, with 11 bases of the junction left unmatched. Germline CDR1 and CDR2: LNHNV and YYDKDF (reference sequence). The CDR3 loop reads CATSGRDYDLQFF. DNA for the CDR3: TGTGCCACCAGCGGCCGGGACTACGATTTACAGTTCTTC.

This clonotype was observed a handful of times. The chain combines TRBV12-3 or TRBV12-4 with TRBJ2-3; TRBD1 is a possible D gene (5 bases). V shed 6 bases and J shed 4 bases, with 14 bases lying between them. The length of the CDR3 is 14 residues. CDR3 nucleotides: TGTGCCAGCAGACAACAGGCTGGAGCAGATACGCAGTATTTT. Its translation is CASRQQAGADTQYF.

A few counts support this clonotype. V usage is TRBV12-3 or TRBV12-4 and J usage is TRBJ2-3; TRBD2 matches at 9 bases. The CDR3 runs 13 residues. Trimming at V came to 8 bases and at J to 4 bases, leaving 4 bases not matched to a gene. For the CDR3, the DNA is TGTGCCAGCTGCGGGGGGGCGGCAGATACGCAGTATTTT. Translated, it gives CASCGGAADTQYF.

This clonotype was found many times. The genes are TRBV4-2 and TRBJ2-7, with D possibly being TRBD2 (6 bases). The CDR3 sequence is 11 residues long. Germline V CDR1 and CDR2: LGHNA, YNFKEQ. V lost 6 bases to trimming and J lost 10 bases, with 13 bases between them. The CDR3 is CASSSAGPQYF. The CDR3 DNA reads as TGTGCCAGCAGTTCGGCGGGGCCACAGTACTTC.

CDR3 DNA: TGCAGTGCTAGGGTGGAGGGACCCTATAATTCACCCCTCCACTTT. Its protein product is CSARVEGPYNSPLHF. The chain carries TRBV20-1 and TRBJ1-6; tentative D call: TRBD1 (5 bases). The CDR3 is made up of 15 amino acids. Trimming pared 3 bases from V and 2 bases from J, leaving 11 bases between. Germline loops: CDR1 DFQATT, CDR2 SNEGSKA (reference sequence).

This clonotype was found many times. This CDR3 is CASSLFLEPGYGYTF. CDR3 nucleotide sequence: TGCGCCAGCAGCTTGTTCCTAGAACCAGGCTATGGCTACACCTTC. This chain links TRBV5-1 with TRBJ1-2, with D hard to call. Germline CDR1 is SGHRS and CDR2 is YFSETQ. Trimming took off 1 base at V and 4 bases at J, with 14 bases between the two ends. The CDR3 runs 15 residues.

This chain uses TRBV24-1 with TRBJ2-3; D may match TRBD1 or TRBD2 (5 bases each). Germline-derived CDR1 and CDR2 are KGHDR and SFDVKD. V gave up 3 bases and J gave up 6 bases, with 15 bases separating them. CDR3 length: 15 amino acids. CDR3 coding DNA: TGTGCCACCAGTGATGATGGGACCTTCGTCGATACGCAGTATTTT. It yields the protein CATSDDGTFVDTQYF.

The chain carries TRBV11-2 and TRBJ2-3, with 10 bases identical to TRBD2. The junction had 2 bases not matched to a gene; V was cut back by 3 bases and J by 2 bases. The germline V gene encodes CDR1 SGHAT and CDR2 FQNNGV. The CDR3 length is 15 residues. CDR3 loop: CASSFGTSATDTQYF. CDR3 bases: TGTGCCAGCAGCTTCGGGACTAGCGCCACAGATACGCAGTATTTT.

J is TRBJ2-3 and V is TRBV9; the D gene is possibly TRBD1 (5 bases). The length of the CDR3 is 17 residues. V was shortened by 4 bases and J by 0 bases, with 18 bases between the two germline ends. Looked up from germline, CDR1 is SGDLS and CDR2 is YYNGEE. CDR3 nucleotide sequence: TGTGCCAGCAGCTACTCCATAGGACATACGAGCACAGATACGCAGTATTTT. Its protein product is CASSYSIGHTSTDTQYF.

The chain has TRBV20-1 and TRBJ2-2; D gene uncertain. Trimming stripped 3 bases from V and 8 bases from J, with 19 bases between. This CDR3 is built from 15 residues. Germline-derived CDR1 and CDR2 are DFQATT and SNEGSKA (reference sequence). DNA for the CDR3: TGCAGTGCTAGTCCGAGCCTGGGGTCTGGGGGGGAGCTGTTTTTT. It specifies CSASPSLGSGGELFF.

The gene calls are TRBV12-3 or TRBV12-4 and TRBJ2-2, with 7 bases matching TRBD2. The junction had 7 bases not matched to a gene; V was cut back by 2 bases and J by 4 bases. The CDR3 length is 16 residues. The CDR3 DNA is TGTGCCAGCAGTTTATCGGCGGGGAGGGCCACCGGGGAGCTGTTTTTT. As protein: CASSLSAGRATGELFF.

This clonotype was detected only a few times. V and J are TRBV10-3 and TRBJ2-5; 7 positions agree with TRBD1. The CDR3 sequence is 15 residues long. Germline V gene lookup returns CDR1 ENHRY and CDR2 SYGVKD. V lost 5 bases and J lost 4; bases outside the gene matches: 10. CDR3 DNA sequence: TGTGCCATCAGTCAATCCGCAGGGGACAGAGAGACCCAGTACTTC. It specifies CAISQSAGDRETQYF.

This clonotype was seen a handful of times. The V gene is TRBV5-6, the J gene TRBJ2-2; 12 nucleotides match TRBD2. The CDR3 runs to 15 residues. Germline lookup yields CDR1 SGHDT and CDR2 YYEEEE. Germline trimming cut 5 bases from V and 6 bases from J; bases unmatched to any gene: 5. CDR3 bases: TGTGCCAGCAGGCCGGGACTAGCGGGCGCCGGGGAGCTGTTTTTT. Translated: CASRPGLAGAGELFF.